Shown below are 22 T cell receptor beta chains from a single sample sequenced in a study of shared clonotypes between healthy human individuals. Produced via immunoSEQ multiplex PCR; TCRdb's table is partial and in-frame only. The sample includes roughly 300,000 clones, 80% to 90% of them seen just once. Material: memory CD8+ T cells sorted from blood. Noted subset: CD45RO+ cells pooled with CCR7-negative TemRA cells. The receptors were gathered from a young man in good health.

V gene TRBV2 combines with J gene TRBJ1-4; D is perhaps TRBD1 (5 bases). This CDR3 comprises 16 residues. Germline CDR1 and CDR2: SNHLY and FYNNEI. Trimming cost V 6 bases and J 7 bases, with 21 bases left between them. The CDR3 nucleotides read TGTGCCAGCAGCGCAGTGGGAGGGGAAATCCCTGAAAAACTGTTTTTT. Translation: CASSAVGGEIPEKLFF. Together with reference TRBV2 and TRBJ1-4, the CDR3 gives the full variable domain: EPEVTQTPSHQVTQMGQEVILRCVPISNHLYFYWYRQILGQKVEFLVSFYNNEISEKSEIFDDQFSVERPDGSNFTLKIRSTKLEDSAMYFCASSAVGGEIPEKLFFGSGTQLSVL.

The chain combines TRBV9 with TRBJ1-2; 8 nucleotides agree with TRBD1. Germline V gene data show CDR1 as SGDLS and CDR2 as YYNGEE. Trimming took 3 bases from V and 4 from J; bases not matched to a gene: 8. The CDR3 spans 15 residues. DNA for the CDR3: TGTGCCAGCAGCGCCGGAGCGACAGGGGCCTATGGCTACACCTTC. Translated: CASSAGATGAYGYTF.

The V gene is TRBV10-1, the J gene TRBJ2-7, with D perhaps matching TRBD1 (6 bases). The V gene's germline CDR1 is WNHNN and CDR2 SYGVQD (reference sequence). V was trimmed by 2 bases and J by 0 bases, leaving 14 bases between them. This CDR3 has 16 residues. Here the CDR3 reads CASSETQGTLSYEQYF. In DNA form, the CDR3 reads TGCGCCAGCAGTGAGACACAGGGAACGCTCTCCTACGAGCAGTACTTC.

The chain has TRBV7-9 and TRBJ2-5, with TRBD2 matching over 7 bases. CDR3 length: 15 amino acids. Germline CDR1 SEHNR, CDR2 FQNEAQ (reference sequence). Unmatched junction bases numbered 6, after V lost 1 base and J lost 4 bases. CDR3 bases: TGTGCCAGCAGCTTAGGACTAGCAGATGTAGAGACCCAGTACTTC. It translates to CASSLGLADVETQYF.

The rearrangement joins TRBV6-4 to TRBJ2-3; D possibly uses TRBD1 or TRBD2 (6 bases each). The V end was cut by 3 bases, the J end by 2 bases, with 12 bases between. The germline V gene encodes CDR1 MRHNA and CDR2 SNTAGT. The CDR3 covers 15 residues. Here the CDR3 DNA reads TGTGCCAGCAGTGAGTCCACGGGGGCCACAGATACGCAGTATTTT. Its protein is CASSESTGATDTQYF.

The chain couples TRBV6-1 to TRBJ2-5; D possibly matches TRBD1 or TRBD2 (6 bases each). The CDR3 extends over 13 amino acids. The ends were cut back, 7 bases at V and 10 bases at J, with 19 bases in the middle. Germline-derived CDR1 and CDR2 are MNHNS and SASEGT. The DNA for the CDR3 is TGTGCCAGCAATTACCGGGGGCTTTCAGACCAGTACTTC. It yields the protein CASNYRGLSDQYF.

CDR3 loop: CASSWTSGRAGGVYYEQYF. The CDR3 bases are TGTGCCAGCAGCTGGACTAGCGGGAGGGCCGGAGGGGTTTATTACGAGCAGTACTTC. The chain has TRBV7-8 and TRBJ2-7, with 15 nucleotides matching TRBD2. J was trimmed by 4 bases and V by 4 bases; bases with no gene match: 14. This CDR3 spans 19 amino acids. Germline CDR1 SGHVS, CDR2 FQNEAQ.

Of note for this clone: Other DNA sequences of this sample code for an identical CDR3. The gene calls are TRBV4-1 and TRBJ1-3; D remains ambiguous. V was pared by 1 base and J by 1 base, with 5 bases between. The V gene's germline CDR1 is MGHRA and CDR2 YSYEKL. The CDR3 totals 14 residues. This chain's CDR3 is CASSQVGSGNTIYF. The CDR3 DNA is TGCGCCAGCAGCCAAGTAGGGTCTGGAAACACCATATATTTT.

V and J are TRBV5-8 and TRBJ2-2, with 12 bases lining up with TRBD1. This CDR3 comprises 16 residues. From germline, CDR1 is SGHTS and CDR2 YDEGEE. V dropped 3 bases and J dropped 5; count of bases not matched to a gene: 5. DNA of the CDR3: TGTGCCAGCAGCTCCGGGACAGGGGGCATGACCGGGGAGCTGTTTTTT. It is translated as CASSSGTGGMTGELFF.

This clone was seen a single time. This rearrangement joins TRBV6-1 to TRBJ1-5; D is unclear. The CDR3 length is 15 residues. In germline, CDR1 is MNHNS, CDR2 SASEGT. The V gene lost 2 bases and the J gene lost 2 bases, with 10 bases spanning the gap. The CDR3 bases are TGTGCCAGCAGTGAATTTGAGGGAGGCAATCAGCCCCAGCATTTT. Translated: CASSEFEGGNQPQHF.

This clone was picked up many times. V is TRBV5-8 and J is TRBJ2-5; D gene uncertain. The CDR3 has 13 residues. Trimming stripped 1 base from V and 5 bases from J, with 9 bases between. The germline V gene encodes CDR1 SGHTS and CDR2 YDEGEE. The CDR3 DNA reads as TGTGCCAGCAGCTTGTTTGGAGAGGAGACCCAGTACTTC. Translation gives CASSLFGEETQYF.

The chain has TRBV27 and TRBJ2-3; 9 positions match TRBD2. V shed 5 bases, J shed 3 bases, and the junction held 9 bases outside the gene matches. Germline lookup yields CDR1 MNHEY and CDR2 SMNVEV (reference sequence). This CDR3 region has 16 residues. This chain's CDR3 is CASSTIAGESTDTQYF. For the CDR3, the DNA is TGTGCCAGCAGTACCATAGCGGGAGAATCGACAGATACGCAGTATTTT.

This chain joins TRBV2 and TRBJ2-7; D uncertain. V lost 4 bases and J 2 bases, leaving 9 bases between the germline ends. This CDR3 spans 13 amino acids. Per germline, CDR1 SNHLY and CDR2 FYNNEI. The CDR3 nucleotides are TGTGCCAGCAGTGGGTGGGGTACCTACGAGCAGTACTTC. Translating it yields CASSGWGTYEQYF.

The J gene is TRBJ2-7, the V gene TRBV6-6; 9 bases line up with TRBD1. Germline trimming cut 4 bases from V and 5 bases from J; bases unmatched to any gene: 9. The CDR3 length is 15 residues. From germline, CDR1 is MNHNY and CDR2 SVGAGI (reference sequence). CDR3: CASSLQGAFINEQYF. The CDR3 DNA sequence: TGTGCCAGCAGTTTACAGGGGGCTTTCATTAACGAGCAGTACTTC.

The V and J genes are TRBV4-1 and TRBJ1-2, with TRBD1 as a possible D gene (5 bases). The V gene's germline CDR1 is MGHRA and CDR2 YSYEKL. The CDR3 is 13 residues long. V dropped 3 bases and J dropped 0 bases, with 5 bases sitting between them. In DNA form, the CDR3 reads TGCGCCAGCAGCCAGGGGCCTAACTATGGCTACACCTTC. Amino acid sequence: CASSQGPNYGYTF.

CDR3 DNA sequence: TGTGCCAGCAGCCTCCGCGCTAGCGGGAGTGGCGGGGAGCTGTTTTTT. It specifies CASSLRASGSGGELFF. The rearrangement links TRBV5-6 to TRBJ2-2; 10 bases map to TRBD2. CDR3 length equals 16 residues. After removal of 4 bases from V and 7 bases from J, the junction contained 10 bases not matched to a gene. CDR1 is SGHDT, CDR2 YYEEEE, per germline.

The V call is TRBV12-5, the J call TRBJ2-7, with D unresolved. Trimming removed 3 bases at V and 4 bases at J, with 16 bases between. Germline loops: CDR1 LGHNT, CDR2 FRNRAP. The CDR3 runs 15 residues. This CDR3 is CASGFLHGRVYEQYF. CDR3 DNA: TGTGCTAGTGGTTTTCTCCACGGACGAGTTTACGAGCAGTACTTC.

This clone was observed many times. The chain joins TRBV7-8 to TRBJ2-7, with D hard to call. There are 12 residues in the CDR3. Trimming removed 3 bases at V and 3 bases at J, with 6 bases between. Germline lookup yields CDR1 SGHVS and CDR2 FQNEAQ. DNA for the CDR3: TGTGCCAGCAGCTTTGAGCTCTACGAGCAGTACTTC. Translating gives CASSFELYEQYF. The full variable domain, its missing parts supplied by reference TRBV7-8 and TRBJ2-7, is GAGVSQSPRYKVAKRGQDVALRCDPISGHVSLFWYQQALGQGPEFLTYFQNEAQLDKSGLPSDRFFAERPEGSVSTLKIQRTQQEDSAVYLCASSFELYEQYFGPGTRLTVT.

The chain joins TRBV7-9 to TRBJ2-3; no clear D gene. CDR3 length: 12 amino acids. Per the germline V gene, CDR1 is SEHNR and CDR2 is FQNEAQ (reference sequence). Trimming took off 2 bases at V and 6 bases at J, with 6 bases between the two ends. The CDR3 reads CASSLYADTQYF. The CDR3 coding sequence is TGTGCCAGCAGCTTATATGCCGATACGCAGTATTTT.

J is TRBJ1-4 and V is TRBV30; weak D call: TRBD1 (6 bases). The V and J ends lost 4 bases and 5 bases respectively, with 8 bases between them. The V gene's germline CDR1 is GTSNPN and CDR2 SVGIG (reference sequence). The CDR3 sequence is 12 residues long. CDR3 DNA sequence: TGTGCCTGGAATACAGGGAATGAAAAACTGTTTTTT. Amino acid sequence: CAWNTGNEKLFF.

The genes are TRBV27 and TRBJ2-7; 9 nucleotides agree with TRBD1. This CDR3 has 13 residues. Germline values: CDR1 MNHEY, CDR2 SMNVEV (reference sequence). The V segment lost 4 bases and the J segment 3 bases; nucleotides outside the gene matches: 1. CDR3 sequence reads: CASSWTGDYEQYF. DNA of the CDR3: TGTGCCAGCAGTTGGACAGGGGACTACGAGCAGTACTTC.

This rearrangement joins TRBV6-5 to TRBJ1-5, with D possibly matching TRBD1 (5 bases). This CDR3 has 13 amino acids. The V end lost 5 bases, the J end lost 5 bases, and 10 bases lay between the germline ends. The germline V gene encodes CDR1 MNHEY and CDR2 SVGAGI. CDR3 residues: CASSPTGDQPQHF. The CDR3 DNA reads TGTGCCAGCAGTCCGACGGGGGATCAGCCCCAGCATTTT.